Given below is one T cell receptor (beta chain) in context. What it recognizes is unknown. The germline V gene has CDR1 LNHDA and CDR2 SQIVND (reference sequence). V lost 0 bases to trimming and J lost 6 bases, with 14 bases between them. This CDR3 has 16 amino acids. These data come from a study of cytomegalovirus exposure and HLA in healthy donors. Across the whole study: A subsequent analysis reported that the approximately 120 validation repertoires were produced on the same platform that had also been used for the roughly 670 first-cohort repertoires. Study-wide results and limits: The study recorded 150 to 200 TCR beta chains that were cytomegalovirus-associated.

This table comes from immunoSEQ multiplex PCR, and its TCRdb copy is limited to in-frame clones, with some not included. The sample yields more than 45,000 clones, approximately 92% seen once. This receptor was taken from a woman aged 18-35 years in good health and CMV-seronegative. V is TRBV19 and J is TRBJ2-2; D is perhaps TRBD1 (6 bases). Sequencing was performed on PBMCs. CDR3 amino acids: CASSIDTGPRPGELFF. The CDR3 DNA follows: TGTGCCAGTAGTATAGATACAGGGCCGCGTCCCGGGGAGCTGTTTTTT.